Listed below are T cell receptor beta chains from one sample, sequenced in a study of cytomegalovirus exposure and HLA in healthy donors. Data came from immunoSEQ multiplex PCR; TCRdb stores just in-frame clones and leaves some out. The data hold about 110,000 clones, with roughly three quarters observed a single time. The specimen was PBMCs. Every receptor here comes from a man aged 25-45 years in good health and CMV-seronegative. The CDR3 runs from the conserved cysteine through the conserved F or W. A D gene is named only where the DNA matches it firmly. Some rows mark clone size as missing; the rest say once, few, many or name a class of expanded clone.

TRBD2,TRBJ2-7,TRBV13,-,TGTGCCAGCAGCCCTCGGGCCAGCGGGAGGACGGTGGAGCAGTACTTC,CASSPRASGRTVEQYF
-,TRBJ1-3,TRBV4-3,-,TGCGCCAGCAGCCAGTCCGGGACTTCAGGAAACACCATATATTTT,CASSQSGTSGNTIYF
TRBD2,TRBJ2-5,TRBV7-2,once,TGTGCCAGCAGCACCCGAAGCGGGAGTGCGCAGACCCAGTACTTC,CASSTRSGSAQTQYF
TRBD1,TRBJ2-2,TRBV5-6,-,TGTGCCAGCAGCTTACAGGGGGCTTCCGGGGAGCTGTTTTTT,CASSLQGASGELFF
TRBD2,TRBJ2-5,TRBV5-1,-,TGCGCCAGCAGCACCCTATTAGCGGGGGGGGAGACCCAGTACTTC,CASSTLLAGGETQYF
TRBD1,TRBJ1-2,TRBV5-4,-,TGTGCCAGCAGCTTCCCGACAGGGAAAGTGAGCTACACCTTC,CASSFPTGKVSYTF
-,TRBJ1-2,TRBV20-1,-,TGCAGTGCTACCAGGGACTATGGCTACACCTTC,CSATRDYGYTF
TRBD1,TRBJ1-4,TRBV7-9,-,TGTGCCAGCAGCTTAGATCAGGGGACAGGTGAAAAACTGTTTTTT,CASSLDQGTGEKLFF
-,TRBJ1-1,TRBV19,-,TGTGCAAGCTCCATGAGTTACGGCACTGAAGCTTTCTTT,CASSMSYGTEAFF
-,TRBJ2-7,TRBV11-3,-,TGTGCCAGCAGCTTAGTTAGCTACGAGCAGTACTTC,CASSLVSYEQYF
-,TRBJ2-1,TRBV4-3,-,TGCGCCAGCAGCCAAGCCCCCATCGGGGGTACGGCGCCAAGGCAGTTCTTC,CASSQAPIGGTAPRQFF
TRBD1,TRBJ1-1,TRBV7-2,few,TGTGCCAGCAGCCCCGGAGGACCAGGGGGCGAGGTGACTGAAGCTTTCTTT,CASSPGGPGGEVTEAFF
-,TRBJ1-2,TRBV7-9,-,TGTGCCAGCAGCTTAGCGGGGGAGGGGAGCTATGGCTACACCTTC,CASSLAGEGSYGYTF
TRBD2,TRBJ2-1,TRBV11-3,-,TGTGCCAGCAGCTCGACTACGACTAGCGGGAGTCGGCAGTTCTTC,CASSSTTTSGSRQFF
-,TRBJ1-4,TRBV7-9,-,TGTGCCAGCAGCTTCGGAGGGCTCCGGGGATATGAAAAACTGTTTTTT,CASSFGGLRGYEKLFF
TRBD1,TRBJ1-1,TRBV4-2,once,TGTGCCAGCAGCCAAAGACAGGGCGGCGACACTGAAGCTTTCTTT,CASSQRQGGDTEAFF
-,TRBJ2-7,TRBV28,-,TGTGCCAGCACCATAGGGGCCCCCCAAACCGACGAGCAGTACTTC,CASTIGAPQTDEQYF
-,TRBJ2-2,TRBV18,-,TGTGCCAGCTCACCACCTAGGGGAACCGGGGAGCTGTTTTTT,CASSPPRGTGELFF
-,TRBJ2-7,TRBV27,-,TGTGCCAGCAGTCTAAAAAGCAGGGGATTTGACTACGAGCAGTACTTC,CASSLKSRGFDYEQYF
TRBD1,TRBJ1-3,TRBV30,-,TGTGCCAGTAAACCGGGACAGGGGATCGGAAACACCATATATTTT,CASKPGQGIGNTIYF
-,TRBJ2-7,TRBV10-3,few,TGTGCCATCAGTGAGGCAGGGGGGAACTACGAGCAGTACTTC,CAISEAGGNYEQYF
TRBD1,TRBJ2-3,TRBV6-6,once,TGTGCCAGCAGCCCGAGGGACAGGGGTTCAGATACGCAGTATTTT,CASSPRDRGSDTQYF
TRBD1,TRBJ2-5,TRBV5-1,-,TGCGCCAGCAGCTCCGGACAGGACCAAGAGACCCAGTACTTC,CASSSGQDQETQYF
-,TRBJ1-1,TRBV4-2,-,TGTGCCAGCACCCTAGGGAGCACTGAAGCTTTCTTT,CASTLGSTEAFF
TRBD2,TRBJ2-1,TRBV6-6,-,TGTGCCAGCAGTTATCGTCGGCGGGAGGGAAATGAGCAGTTCTTC,CASSYRRREGNEQFF
TRBD1,TRBJ1-2,TRBV4-2,few,TGTGCCAGCAGCCAAGAGATGGACAGGGGGCAGGAGGGCTACACCTTC,CASSQEMDRGQEGYTF
TRBD2,TRBJ2-1,TRBV2,-,TGTGCCAGCGTAATTCTGGGACTAGAAGCCAATGAGCAGTTCTTC,CASVILGLEANEQFF
TRBD2,TRBJ2-1,TRBV5-1,-,TGCGCCAGCAGCTTCCGAGCGGGAGGGGAGAATGAGCAGTTCTTC,CASSFRAGGENEQFF
TRBD2,TRBJ2-5,TRBV7-9,-,TGTGCCAGCAGCATAACTAGCGGGAGGGCTACGCAAGAGACCCAGTACTTC,CASSITSGRATQETQYF
-,TRBJ2-4,TRBV28,few,TGTGCCAGCAGTTTGTATCAGGGCGACAAAAACATTCAGTACTTC,CASSLYQGDKNIQYF
-,TRBJ2-5,TRBV25-1,-,TGTGCCAGCAGTGAATTAGCTGACAGACAAGAGGCCCAGTACTTC,CASSELADRQEAQYF
-,TRBJ2-1,TRBV9,-,TGTGCCAGCAGCGTTAGTGGTGAGCAGTTCTTC,CASSVSGEQFF
TRBD1,TRBJ2-5,TRBV7-8,-,TGTGCCAGCAGCGTCGGGACAGCCGAGACCCAGTACTTC,CASSVGTAETQYF
-,TRBJ1-3,TRBV7-8,-,TGTGCCAGCAGCTTAGCGCTGTGGGGGGCTGGAAACACCATATATTTT,CASSLALWGAGNTIYF
-,TRBJ2-7,TRBV2,once,TGTGCCAGCACCCAGATTGTCTACGAGCAGTACTTC,CASTQIVYEQYF
TRBD1,TRBJ1-1,TRBV6-4,-,TGTGCCAGCAGCCGAGGGACAGGGGGCACTGAAGCTTTCTTT,CASSRGTGGTEAFF
-,TRBJ2-1,TRBV21-1,-,TGTGCCAGCAGCAGCGGGAGAGGGGGGAATGAGCAGTTCTTC,CASSSGRGGNEQFF
-,TRBJ1-3,TRBV11-3,-,TGTGCCAGCAGCTTACGCACAGGCTCATTCTCTGGAAACACCATATATTTT,CASSLRTGSFSGNTIYF
-,TRBJ2-7,TRBV7-2,few,TGTGCCAGCAGCTCGGGAGTCTGGACTTCCTACGAGCAGTACTTC,CASSSGVWTSYEQYF
-,TRBJ2-2,TRBV19,few,TGTGCCAGTAGTATAGATGGCAGGACAGCGGTAAACACCGGGGAGCTGTTTTTT,CASSIDGRTAVNTGELFF
-,TRBJ2-5,TRBV5-1,-,TGCGCCAGCAGCTTGGCCGGACCCAGGGCAAACCTATACCAAGAGACCCAGTACTTC,CASSLAGPRANLYQETQYF
TRBD1,TRBJ1-1,TRBV6-5,-,TGTGCCAGCAGTAGTCCGGGACAGGCTAACACTGAAGCTTTCTTT,CASSSPGQANTEAFF
-,TRBJ2-1,TRBV7-9,-,TGTGCCAGCAGCTTAGCCCCTAGCGCCAATGAGCAGTTCTTC,CASSLAPSANEQFF
-,TRBJ2-7,TRBV5-6,-,TGTGCCAGCAGCGAGGTAATGGTCGACGAGCAGTACTTC,CASSEVMVDEQYF
-,TRBJ2-7,TRBV11-2,once,TGTGCCAGCAGCACTCAGGGGGGTTCTTCCTACGAGCAGTACTTC,CASSTQGGSSYEQYF
-,TRBJ1-2,TRBV28,-,TGTGCCAGCAGTTTACCAGGACTGGAGAGCTACACCTTC,CASSLPGLESYTF
-,TRBJ1-1,TRBV4-1,-,TGCGCCAGCAGCCCCCGGACAGCAATGAACACTGAAGCTTTCTTT,CASSPRTAMNTEAFF
TRBD1,TRBJ1-2,TRBV6-4,few,TGTGCCAGCAGAGAATCAGGGGGCGGTCAGGGCTACACCTTC,CASRESGGGQGYTF
-,TRBJ1-1,TRBV30,once,TGTGCCTGGAGGGGACCGGGACAGAACACTGAAGCTTTCTTT,CAWRGPGQNTEAFF
-,TRBJ2-3,TRBV13,-,TGTGCCAGCAGCTCCCCCAGCGGGCGTCTCACAGATACGCAGTATTTT,CASSSPSGRLTDTQYF
-,TRBJ1-1,TRBV19,-,TGTGCCAGTAGTCTCAAGAGTGGTTCCGGACAGCGGAACACTGAAGCTTTCTTT,CASSLKSGSGQRNTEAFF
-,TRBJ1-1,TRBV7-6,few,TGTGCCAGCAGCCCACAGGGAGTGAACACTGAAGCTTTCTTT,CASSPQGVNTEAFF
-,TRBJ2-7,TRBV5-6,-,TGTGCCAGCAGCTGGGGGGGCGGATTTAGCTCCTACGAGCAGTACTTC,CASSWGGGFSSYEQYF
-,TRBJ1-6,TRBV14,-,TGTGCCAGCAGCCAAGATCGAGGGCTGAATTCACCCCTCCACTTT,CASSQDRGLNSPLHF
TRBD1,TRBJ1-1,TRBV10-3,-,TGTGCCATCAGTGAGTCGATTCAGGGGGTGAAGACTGAAGCTTTCTTT,CAISESIQGVKTEAFF
-,TRBJ2-7,TRBV30,-,TGTGCCTGGAGTAGCAGGGGTCTCCTAGACGAGCAGTACTTC,CAWSSRGLLDEQYF
-,TRBJ2-7,TRBV19,-,TGTGCCAGTAGTATTAACAGGGCGGATTCCTACGAGCAGTACTTC,CASSINRADSYEQYF
TRBD1,TRBJ2-7,TRBV9,-,TGTGCCAGCAGCCCCCAGGGACAGGGGGTCTACGAGCAGTACTTC,CASSPQGQGVYEQYF
-,TRBJ1-5,TRBV11-2,few,TGTGCCAGCAGCTTAAGGTCGGGGTTGGGGCCCCAGCATTTT,CASSLRSGLGPQHF